A selection of T cell receptor beta chains follows, all from one sample in a study of T cells in Graves' hyperthyroidism and ophthalmopathy. TCRdb re-called the multiplex PCR reads with MiXCR, one entry per CDR3 protein. The sample has around 570,000 distinct CDR3 sequences, just under 20% seen once. The sequenced sample was blood. Source of these receptors: a man aged 40-50 years with Graves' ophthalmopathy. Both conserved end residues are part of each CDR3. The order of the fields is clone size, D gene, V gene, J gene, CDR3 protein, CDR3 DNA. The D gene is left open where the match is weak. Clone size is given for some rows only: seen once, a few or many times, or a class if the clone is expanded.

.	.	TRBV7-3	TRBJ2-7	CASSFPRPTYEQYF	TGTGCCAGCAGCTTCCCAAGACCAACCTACGAGCAGTACTTC
.	.	TRBV7-8	TRBJ1-4	CASSLAREGIEKLFF	TGTGCCAGCAGCTTAGCTCGGGAGGGCATTGAAAAACTGTTTTTT
once	TRBD1	TRBV28	TRBJ2-6	CASRGGQADSGANVLTF	TGTGCCAGCAGAGGGGGACAGGCCGACTCTGGGGCCAACGTCCTGACTTTC
few	.	TRBV7-8	TRBJ2-3	CASRATGRGQDTQYF	TGTGCCAGCAGGGCTACGGGCAGAGGACAAGATACGCAGTATTTT
few	TRBD2	TRBV9	TRBJ2-1	CASSVSGRAFNEQFF	TGTGCCAGCAGCGTAAGCGGGAGGGCCTTCAATGAGCAGTTCTTC
many	TRBD2	TRBV7-2	TRBJ2-3	CASSPILAGGTDTQYF	TGTGCCAGCAGCCCCATACTAGCGGGAGGCACAGATACGCAGTATTTT
many	.	TRBV6-5	TRBJ1-1	CASSYSGGDEAFF	TGTGCCAGCAGTTACTCGGGCGGGGATGAAGCTTTCTTT
.	.	TRBV12-3/TRBV12-4	TRBJ1-2	CASSSLCGYTF	TGTGCCAGCAGTAGTCTCTGTGGCTACACCTTC
many	.	TRBV2	TRBJ2-5	CALREETQYF	TGTGCCCTCAGGGAAGAGACCCAGTACTTC
.	.	TRBV6-9	TRBJ2-1	CASSYRDELQNEQFF	TGTGCCAGCAGTTACCGGGACGAACTTCAAAATGAGCAGTTCTTC
.	.	TRBV5-4	TRBJ1-1	CASSQALEGNEAFF	TGTGCCAGCAGCCAGGCCCTCGAAGGAAATGAAGCTTTCTTT
many	.	TRBV5-1	TRBJ2-3	CASQGRRADTQYF	TGCGCCAGCCAGGGACGCCGTGCAGATACGCAGTATTTT
few	.	TRBV6-2/TRBV6-3	TRBJ2-2	CASRLVTGELFF	TGTGCCAGCAGGCTAGTGACCGGGGAGCTGTTTTTT
many	.	TRBV30	TRBJ1-1	CAWSVAEGWTEAFF	TGTGCCTGGAGTGTAGCCGAGGGCTGGACTGAAGCTTTCTTT
many	TRBD2	TRBV11-2	TRBJ2-5	CASSPRTSGRVETQYF	TGTGCCAGCAGCCCGAGGACTAGCGGGAGGGTGGAGACCCAGTACTTC
few	.	TRBV5-6	TRBJ2-5	CASSSVTTQETQYF	TGTGCCAGCAGCTCGGTGACTACTCAAGAGACCCAGTACTTC
many	.	TRBV13	TRBJ2-3	CASSPRRSADTQYF	TGTGCCAGCAGCCCGCGGAGGAGCGCAGATACGCAGTATTTT
many	.	TRBV7-2	TRBJ2-7	CASSLARTGPYEQYF	TGTGCCAGCAGCTTAGCTCGGACTGGTCCCTACGAGCAGTACTTC
.	TRBD1	TRBV12-3/TRBV12-4	TRBJ2-2	CASNPSMGTGGTGELFF	TGTGCCAGCAACCCCTCGATGGGGACAGGGGGCACCGGGGAGCTGTTTTTT
.	TRBD1	TRBV20-1	TRBJ1-2	CSARRGQDGYTF	TGCAGTGCTAGGAGGGGGCAGGATGGCTACACCTTC
few	TRBD1	TRBV7-2	TRBJ1-6	CASSLETGGNSPLHF	TGTGCCAGCAGCTTAGAAACAGGGGGTAATTCACCCCTCCACTTT
few	.	TRBV7-9	TRBJ1-3	CASSLAVAGRNTIYF	TGTGCCAGCAGCTTAGCGGTCGCAGGGCGAAACACCATATATTTT
.	.	TRBV12-3/TRBV12-4	TRBJ2-7	CASSLSFGIYEQYF	TGTGCCAGCAGTTTAAGTTTCGGGATCTACGAGCAGTACTTC
many	.	TRBV3-1	TRBJ2-7	CASSQGDGLSSYEQYF	TGTGCCAGCAGCCAAGGGGACGGACTAAGCTCCTACGAGCAGTACTTC
.	TRBD1	TRBV30	TRBJ2-7	CAWESGQATHYEQYF	TGTGCCTGGGAGAGCGGACAGGCAACACACTACGAGCAGTACTTC
few	.	TRBV18	TRBJ1-2	CASSPPRIPTRSYTF	TGTGCCAGCTCACCACCGAGGATTCCCACCCGCAGCTACACCTTC
few	TRBD2	TRBV6-1	TRBJ2-1	CASSFTPGLAAYNEQFF	TGTGCCAGCAGCTTCACACCGGGACTAGCGGCGTACAATGAGCAGTTCTTC
.	.	TRBV27	TRBJ1-4	CASSIQRNEKLFF	TGTGCCAGCAGTATACAGCGTAATGAAAAACTGTTTTTT
.	.	TRBV7-9	TRBJ2-3	CASSIGLYTDTQYF	TGTGCCAGCAGCATAGGACTGTACACAGATACGCAGTATTTT
.	.	TRBV19	TRBJ1-1	CASSMVAEAFF	TGTGCCAGTAGTATGGTGGCTGAAGCTTTCTTT
.	TRBD2	TRBV5-1	TRBJ2-2	CASSLGGTGGAANTGELFF	TGCGCCAGCAGCTTGGGAGGGACCGGGGGGGCTGCGAACACCGGGGAGCTGTTTTTT
many	.	TRBV28	TRBJ2-3	CATFTTDTQYF	TGTGCCACCTTTACGACAGATACGCAGTATTTT
.	.	TRBV4-3	TRBJ2-2	CASSQPGLGAGELFF	TGCGCCAGCAGCCAACCGGGACTCGGAGCCGGGGAGCTGTTTTTT
few	.	TRBV5-1	TRBJ2-1	CASSLANNVEGLQFF	TGCGCCAGCAGCTTGGCAAATAACGTGGAGGGTTTACAGTTCTTC
few	.	TRBV7-9	TRBJ2-1	CASSPPPGVLVEQFF	TGTGCCAGCAGCCCGCCCCCAGGGGTGCTGGTTGAGCAGTTCTTC
.	TRBD1	TRBV20-1	TRBJ1-6	CSAREPGTGNSPLHF	TGCAGTGCTAGAGAGCCCGGGACAGGGAATTCACCCCTCCACTTT
many	TRBD2	TRBV5-8	TRBJ2-3	CASSGDYRDTQYF	TGTGCCAGCAGCGGGGACTACAGAGATACGCAGTATTTT
many	.	TRBV7-2	TRBJ1-2	CASSRNAGVNYGYTF	TGTGCCAGCAGCCGCAACGCGGGGGTTAACTATGGCTACACCTTC
many	.	TRBV20-1	TRBJ1-1	CSASIPEEDTEAFF	TGCAGTGCTAGTATTCCGGAGGAGGACACTGAAGCTTTCTTT
few	.	TRBV10-3	TRBJ2-1	CAISEAGSSYNEQFF	TGTGCCATCAGTGAAGCTGGGAGCTCCTACAATGAGCAGTTCTTC
many	.	TRBV7-2	TRBJ2-7	CASSLEVFGEQYF	TGTGCCAGCAGCTTAGAAGTTTTCGGGGAGCAGTACTTC
few	.	TRBV24-1	TRBJ2-1	CATSDPGTEQFF	TGTGCCACCAGTGACCCCGGGACAGAGCAGTTCTTC
many	.	TRBV11-3	TRBJ2-3	CASSPRMADTQYF	TGTGCCAGCAGCCCAAGGATGGCAGATACGCAGTATTTT
.	.	TRBV2	TRBJ1-2	CASSGLRENYGYTF	TGTGCCAGCAGTGGACTCAGGGAGAACTATGGCTACACCTTC
.	TRBD2	TRBV9	TRBJ2-1	CASSVTSGSYEQFF	TGTGCCAGCAGCGTAACTAGCGGGAGCTATGAGCAGTTCTTC
.	.	TRBV28	TRBJ2-7	CASSSIPGTQYEQYF	TGTGCCAGCAGTTCCATCCCCGGGACTCAATACGAGCAGTACTTC
.	.	TRBV20-1	TRBJ1-2	CSNPELTTGYTF	TGCAGCAACCCAGAGTTGACTACTGGCTACACCTTC
.	.	TRBV6-1	TRBJ1-2	CASRQQGLDYGYTF	TGTGCCAGCAGACAACAAGGGCTGGACTATGGCTACACCTTC